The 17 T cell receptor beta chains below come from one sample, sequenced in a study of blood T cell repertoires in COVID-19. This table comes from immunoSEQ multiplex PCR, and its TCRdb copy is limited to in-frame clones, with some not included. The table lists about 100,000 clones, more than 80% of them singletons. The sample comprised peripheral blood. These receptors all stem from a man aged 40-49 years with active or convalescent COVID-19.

This chain's CDR3 is CASSPTGIYNEQFF. The CDR3 DNA is TGTGCCAGCAGCCCTACAGGGATTTACAATGAGCAGTTCTTC. The V and J genes are TRBV27 and TRBJ2-1; tentative D call: TRBD1 (6 bases). V lost 6 bases, J lost 4 bases, and 13 bases lay in between. Germline V gene data show CDR1 as MNHEY and CDR2 as SMNVEV (reference sequence). CDR3 length: 14 amino acids.

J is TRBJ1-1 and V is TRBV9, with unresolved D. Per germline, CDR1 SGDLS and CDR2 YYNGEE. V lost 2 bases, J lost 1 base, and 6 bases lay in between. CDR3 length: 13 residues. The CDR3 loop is CASSVAGNTEAFF. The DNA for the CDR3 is TGTGCCAGCAGCGTTGCGGGGAACACTGAAGCTTTCTTT.

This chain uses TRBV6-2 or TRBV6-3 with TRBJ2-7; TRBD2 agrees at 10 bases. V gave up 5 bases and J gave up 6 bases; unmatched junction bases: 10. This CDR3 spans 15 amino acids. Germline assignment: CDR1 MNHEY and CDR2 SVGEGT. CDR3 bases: TGTGCCAGCAGTCCCAGCGGACTAGCGGTAAGCGAGCAGTACTTC. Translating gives CASSPSGLAVSEQYF.

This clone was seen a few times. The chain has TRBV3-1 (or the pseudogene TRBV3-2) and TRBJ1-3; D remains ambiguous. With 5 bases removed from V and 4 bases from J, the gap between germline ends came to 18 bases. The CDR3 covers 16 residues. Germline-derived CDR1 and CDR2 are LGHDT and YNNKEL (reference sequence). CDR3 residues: CASSSMVLLKGNTIYF. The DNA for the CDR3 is TGTGCCAGCAGCTCCATGGTACTTCTTAAGGGAAACACCATATATTTT.

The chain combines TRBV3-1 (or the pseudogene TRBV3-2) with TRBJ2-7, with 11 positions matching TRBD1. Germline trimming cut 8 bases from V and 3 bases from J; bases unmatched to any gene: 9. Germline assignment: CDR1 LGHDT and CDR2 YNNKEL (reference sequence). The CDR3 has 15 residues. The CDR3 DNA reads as TGTGCCAGCCAAATCGGTGGGACAGGGGGCTACGAGCAGTACTTC. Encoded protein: CASQIGGTGGYEQYF.

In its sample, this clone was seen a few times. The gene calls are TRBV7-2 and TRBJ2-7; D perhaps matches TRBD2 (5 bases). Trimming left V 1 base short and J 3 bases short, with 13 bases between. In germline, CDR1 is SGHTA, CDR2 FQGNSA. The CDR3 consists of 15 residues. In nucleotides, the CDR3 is TGTGCCAGCAGCTTAGGGGTGGGAGTGGGCTACGAGCAGTACTTC. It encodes CASSLGVGVGYEQYF.

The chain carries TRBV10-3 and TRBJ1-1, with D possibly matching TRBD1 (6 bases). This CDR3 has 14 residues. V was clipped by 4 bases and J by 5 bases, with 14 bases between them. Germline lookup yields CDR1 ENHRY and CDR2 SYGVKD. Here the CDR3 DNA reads TGTGCCATCAGTGTAGGGGGGGTACATACTGAAGCTTTCTTT. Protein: CAISVGGVHTEAFF.

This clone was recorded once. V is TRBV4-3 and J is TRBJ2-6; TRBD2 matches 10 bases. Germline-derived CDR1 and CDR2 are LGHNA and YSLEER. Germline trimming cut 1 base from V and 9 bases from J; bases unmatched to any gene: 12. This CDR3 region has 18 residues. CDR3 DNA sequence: TGCGCCAGCAGCCAAGGACGACTAGCGGGCGGGCTAGGCAACGTCCTGACTTTC. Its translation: CASSQGRLAGGLGNVLTF.

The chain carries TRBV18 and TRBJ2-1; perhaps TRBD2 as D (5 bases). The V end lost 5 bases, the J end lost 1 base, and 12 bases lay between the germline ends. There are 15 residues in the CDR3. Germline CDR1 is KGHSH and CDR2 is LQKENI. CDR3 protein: CASSGPGESYNEQFF. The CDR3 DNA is TGTGCCAGCTCAGGGCCCGGGGAGTCCTACAATGAGCAGTTCTTC.

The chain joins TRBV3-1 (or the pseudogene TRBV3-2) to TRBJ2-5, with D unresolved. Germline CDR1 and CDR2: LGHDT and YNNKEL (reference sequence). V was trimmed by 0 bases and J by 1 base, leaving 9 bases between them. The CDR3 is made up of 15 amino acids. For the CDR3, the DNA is TGTGCCAGCAGCCAAGACAATCAGCGCCAAGAGACCCAGTACTTC. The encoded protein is CASSQDNQRQETQYF.

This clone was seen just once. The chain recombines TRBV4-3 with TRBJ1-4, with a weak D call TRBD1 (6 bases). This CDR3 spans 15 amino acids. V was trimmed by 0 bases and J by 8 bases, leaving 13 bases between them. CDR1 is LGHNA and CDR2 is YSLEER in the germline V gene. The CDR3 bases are TGCGCCAGCAGCCAAGAGATTGGGGGGGGCGAAAAACTGTTTTTT. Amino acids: CASSQEIGGGEKLFF.

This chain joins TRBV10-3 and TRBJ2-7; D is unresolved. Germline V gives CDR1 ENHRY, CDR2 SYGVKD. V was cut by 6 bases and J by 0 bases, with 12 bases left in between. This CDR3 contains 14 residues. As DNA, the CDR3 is TGTGCCATCAGGCAGACGGAGACCTCCTACGAGCAGTACTTC. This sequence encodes CAIRQTETSYEQYF.

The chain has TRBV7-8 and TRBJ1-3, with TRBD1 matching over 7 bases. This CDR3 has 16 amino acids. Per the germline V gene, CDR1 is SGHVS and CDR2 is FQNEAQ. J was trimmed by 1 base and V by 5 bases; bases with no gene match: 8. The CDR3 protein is CASSPKQGKSGNTIYF. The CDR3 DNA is TGTGCCAGCAGCCCCAAACAGGGGAAGTCTGGAAACACCATATATTTT.

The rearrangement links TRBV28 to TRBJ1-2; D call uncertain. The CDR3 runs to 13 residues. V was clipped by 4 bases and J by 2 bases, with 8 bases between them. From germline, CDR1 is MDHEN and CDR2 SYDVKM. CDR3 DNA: TGTGCCAGCAGTTCGCTACAGAACTATGGCTACACCTTC. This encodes CASSSLQNYGYTF.

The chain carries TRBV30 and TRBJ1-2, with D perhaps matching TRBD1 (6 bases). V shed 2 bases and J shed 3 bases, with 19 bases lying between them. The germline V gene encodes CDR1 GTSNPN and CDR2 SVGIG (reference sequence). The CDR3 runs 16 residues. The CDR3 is CAWSNLLRDTDYGYTF. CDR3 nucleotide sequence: TGTGCCTGGAGTAACTTACTCCGGGACACCGACTATGGCTACACCTTC.

The DNA for the CDR3 is TGCAGTGCTAGTTCCCTTAGCGGGAGGGCCTACGAGCAGTACTTC. It is translated as CSASSLSGRAYEQYF. The rearrangement uses TRBV20-1 and TRBJ2-7; 11 nucleotides agree with TRBD2. The V and J ends lost 3 bases and 2 bases, in that order; junction bases with no gene match: 6. The CDR3 is made up of 15 amino acids. Germline V gives CDR1 DFQATT, CDR2 SNEGSKA (reference sequence).

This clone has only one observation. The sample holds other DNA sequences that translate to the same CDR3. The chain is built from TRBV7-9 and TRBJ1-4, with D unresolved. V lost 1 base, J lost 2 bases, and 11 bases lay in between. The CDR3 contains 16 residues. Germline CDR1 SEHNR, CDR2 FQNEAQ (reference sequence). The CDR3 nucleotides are TGTGCCAGCAGCTTAGTTTCAGGCTCGACTAATGAAAAACTGTTTTTT. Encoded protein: CASSLVSGSTNEKLFF.